The table lists the clone carrying this T cell receptor (beta chain) with a few counts. The target antigen is unknown. Time point given: persistent/refractory GD, antithyroid drugs over 5 years with positive TRAb. PBMC-extracted RNA yielded the TCR library. This record comes from a study of regulatory T cells in long-lasting Graves disease. Study-wide results and limits: Newly diagnosed disease favored TRBV20-1 and TRBJ2-1 over persistent disease.

Construction of TCR beta libraries relied on iRepertoire HTBI primers and on Arm-PCR targeting CDR3 regions. TCRdb used MiXCR to reprocess the multiplex PCR reads, holding one entry per CDR3 protein. The data contain roughly 500,000 distinct CDR3 sequences, more than 20% of them singletons. Trimming took off 2 bases at V and 1 base at J, with 5 bases between the two ends. The CDR3 has 13 amino acids. Per germline, CDR1 MNHNS and CDR2 SASEGT. J is TRBJ1-1 and V is TRBV6-1; D not resolved. This receptor was identified in a female donor with Graves disease. The sample here was peripheral blood mononuclear cells (PBMCs), taken when the disease was refractory, from a patient treated with antithyroid drugs. The CDR3 sequence: CASSERRNTEAFF. CDR3 in DNA: TGTGCCAGCAGTGAAAGACGGAACACTGAAGCTTTCTTT.